This TCR beta chain was retrieved from a study of Ad26.COV2.S vaccination and SARS-CoV-2 variants (dated by TCRdb to the early 2020s). Background on the whole study: Vaccine-arm donors were drawn from COV1001, a multicentre, randomized, double-blind, placebo-controlled phase I-IIa trial of Ad26.COV2.S in healthy adults. Investigators did not know the trial group allocation while performing experiments and assessing outcomes. Ad26.COV2.S was administered intramuscularly at a dose of 5x10^10 or 1x10^11 viral particles, either as one shot or as two shots given 56 days apart. The specificity and breadth of SARS-CoV-2-reactive T cell receptors after Ad26.COV2.S vaccination were assessed by TCRbeta repertoire sequencing. The TCR-sequenced set comprised around 30 samples: roughly 19 Ad26.COV2.S vaccine recipients, 5 placebo recipients and 8 SARS-CoV-2 convalescent individuals. Trial participants were randomized into five groups of five: low-dose or high-dose Ad26.COV2.S given once or twice, or placebo on both occasions.

Study-wide conclusions, independent of this receptor: The authors noted that the TCR breadth and depth analyses may have underestimated total T cell responses. After vaccination, spike-specific CD8+ and CD4+ T cell responses were reported to show substantial breadth. Vaccine and placebo recipients had comparable non-spike TCR breadth, which fits with the vaccine containing only spike. Ad26.COV2.S recipients had higher spike-specific TCR breadth than placebo recipients (P = 0.0014). The study was not powered for comparison of responses between vaccine doses or regimens.

Sample treatment or condition, as interpreted from the label and publication: around 19 received Ad26.COV2.S at low or high dose, single or two shots; about 5 received placebo; per-sample allocation not given. For vaccine and placebo recipients, repertoires were sequenced using samples collected on day 63 after the first injection. In Cohort 1b, fewer than 30 adults aged 18-55 years were enrolled at a single site in Boston, USA, between 29 July and 7 August 2020. Ad26.COV2.S was a replication-incompetent adenovirus type 26 vector that expressed a prefusion-stabilized SARS-CoV-2 spike protein derived from the original Wuhan strain. Turning to this clone: The clone's antigen remains unknown. The input lacks base qualities; no much larger clone sits a single base away.

TCRbeta CDR3 regions were sequenced with the immunoSEQ Assay. After extraction, genomic DNA underwent amplification by bias-controlled multiplex PCR, followed by high-throughput sequencing. In the original analysis: Collapsing and filtering of sequences were performed to quantify the absolute abundance of each unique TCRbeta CDR3 region. Usable DNA was measured by amplifying reference genes present in all nucleated cells, and TCRbeta template counts were normalized to that usable DNA to estimate T cell fraction. Repertoire TCRs were annotated as SARS-CoV-2-specific by exact matching of V gene, CDR3 amino acid sequence and J gene to a known reactive TCR set. The reference SARS-CoV-2 TCR set came from MIRA and was filtered for enrichment in COVID-19-positive ImmuneCODE repertoires, removing public or cross-reactive TCRs. Using the MIRA antigens, annotated TCRs were further analysed by specific ORF or by position within an ORF. Breadth was defined as annotated unique rearrangements over total unique productive rearrangements; depth was the summed frequency of those rearrangements. Two-sided Wilcoxon rank-sum tests were applied when comparing TCR breadth between groups. What TCRdb holds here is the immuneACCESS table cut down to in-frame rearrangements. Part of the clones is not present; checked against another copy, under half of the missing clones reflect an unresolved V gene, and the others are unexplained. The D gene and trimming were derived from the DNA, and the V and J assignments and clone size from that table. The sample contains around 250,000 clones, roughly 87% of them found a single time. The ten largest clones capture approximately 3% of the sample.

Germline trimming amounts to 4 bases on V and 0 bases on J, with 2 as the count of junction bases outside the gene matches. Including cysteine and phenylalanine, the CDR3 has 15 amino acids. Only CDR3 DNA is held: 45 bases, read in frame from base 1. CDR1 and CDR2 are drawn from the germline V gene: ENHRY, SYGVKD. This clonotype was sampled from a person between 18 and 65 years old who received the Ad26.COV2.S COVID-19 vaccine or a placebo. Here the sequenced sample was peripheral blood, taken in a trial of Ad26.COV2.S vaccine versus placebo. The chain is made from TRBV10-3 and TRBJ2-7; the junction holds 11 bases that match TRBD1. The DNA sequence is as follows: TGTGCCATCAGTGGGGACAGGGGGAGCTCCTACGAGCAGTACTTC. Translated, it reads CAISGDRGSSYEQYF.